The 32 T cell receptor beta chains presented below share a single source sample, sequenced in a study of OX40 agonist ivuxolimab in advanced cancers. This table comes from immunoSEQ multiplex PCR, and its TCRdb copy is limited to in-frame clones, with some not included. The table includes some 10,000 clones, over 60% detected once. The specimen comprised CD4+ or CD8+ T cells sorted from blood, sampled in a trial of the OX40 agonist ivuxolimab. These receptors were obtained from an adult with an advanced solid tumor such as melanoma, head and neck, liver or kidney cancer.

This chain uses TRBV27 with TRBJ1-5; unclear D gene. CDR3 length equals 15 residues. CDR1 MNHEY and CDR2 SMNVEV come from the germline V gene (reference sequence). The V and J ends lost 3 bases and 3 bases respectively, with 12 bases between them. The CDR3 DNA sequence: TGTGCCAGCAGTTTCTCGCCAAATAACAATCAGCCCCAGCATTTT. Translation gives CASSFSPNNNQPQHF.

The V and J genes are TRBV25-1 and TRBJ2-7; 8 bases map to TRBD1. Germline CDR1 reads MGHDK; CDR2 reads SYGVNS. The length of the CDR3 is 15 residues. The junction had 10 bases not matched to a gene; V was cut back by 4 bases and J by 5 bases. The CDR3 DNA sequence: TGTGCCAGCAGTGGGGTAAGACAGGGGCCCCACGAGCAGTACTTC. Translated, it gives CASSGVRQGPHEQYF.

The sample holds a few counts of this clone. The chain uses TRBV29-1 and TRBJ1-2; D uncertain. Germline CDR1 SQVTM, CDR2 ANQGSEA. The V and J ends lost 6 bases and 4 bases respectively, with 12 bases between them. The length of the CDR3 is 12 residues. As DNA, the CDR3 is TGCAGCGTAAACCTGGGTCCCTATGGCTACACCTTC. Its protein product is CSVNLGPYGYTF.

The chain carries TRBV6-5 and TRBJ2-7; tentatively, D is TRBD1 (5 bases). CDR3 length equals 14 residues. Germline lookup yields CDR1 MNHEY and CDR2 SVGAGI. Trimming shortened V by 2 bases and J by 4 bases, and 12 bases separated the two germline ends. Here the CDR3 DNA reads TGTGCCAGCAGTTACGGGGCCACACTTTACGAGCAGTACTTC. Encoded protein: CASSYGATLYEQYF.

This clone was detected once. The chain couples TRBV7-4 to TRBJ2-7, with D perhaps TRBD1 (6 bases). From germline, CDR1 is SGHVT and CDR2 SQSDAQ. V was shortened by 3 bases and J by 6 bases, with 9 bases between the two germline ends. This CDR3 has 12 residues. The CDR3 loop is CASSFTGFEQYF. CDR3 DNA sequence: TGTGCCAGCAGCTTTACAGGGTTCGAGCAGTACTTC.

The chain employs TRBV27 and TRBJ2-1, with 11 bases fitting TRBD2. The germline V gene has CDR1 MNHEY and CDR2 SMNVEV (reference sequence). The V and J ends lost 5 bases and 3 bases, in that order; junction bases with no gene match: 9. The CDR3 extends over 17 amino acids. For the CDR3, the DNA is TGTGCCAGCAGTCCTATCCTAGCGGGAGGAATCTACAATGAGCAGTTCTTC. This encodes CASSPILAGGIYNEQFF.

The gene calls are TRBV7-3 and TRBJ2-2, with D possibly being TRBD2 (5 bases). The germline gives CDR1 SGHTA, CDR2 FQGTGA. V lost 3 bases and J lost 0, with 14 bases in between. The CDR3 runs 17 residues. Here the CDR3 reads CASSLFPADANTGELFF. CDR3 nucleotide sequence: TGTGCCAGCAGCTTGTTTCCAGCGGACGCGAACACCGGGGAGCTGTTTTTT. The full variable domain, in which reference TRBV7-3 and TRBJ2-2 provide the parts outside the CDR3, is GAGVSQTPSNKVTEKGKYVELRCDPISGHTALYWYRQSLGQGPEFLIYFQGTGAADDSGLPNDRFFAVRPEGSVSTLKIQRTERGDSAVYLCASSLFPADANTGELFFGEGSRLTVL.

The V gene is TRBV7-9, the J gene TRBJ2-7, with D uncertain. Germline V gene lookup returns CDR1 SEHNR and CDR2 FQNEAQ (reference sequence). The CDR3 has 12 amino acids. V was shortened by 4 bases and J by 2 bases, with 6 bases between the two germline ends. The CDR3 here is CASSSNPYEQYF. CDR3 nucleotides: TGTGCCAGCAGCTCAAACCCCTACGAGCAGTACTTC.

The rearrangement links TRBV25-1 to TRBJ2-7; D call uncertain. The germline V gene encodes CDR1 MGHDK and CDR2 SYGVNS. CDR3 length equals 12 residues. V was trimmed by 5 bases and J by 5 bases, leaving 10 bases between them. As DNA, the CDR3 is TGTGCCAGCAGTAGTTTTAGCCACGAGCAGTACTTC. Protein: CASSSFSHEQYF.

The chain carries TRBV7-3 and TRBJ1-1, with 9 positions matching TRBD1. The CDR3 runs to 14 residues. Trimming took 3 bases from V and 5 from J; bases not matched to a gene: 4. Germline V gene data show CDR1 as SGHTA and CDR2 as FQGTGA. The CDR3 DNA follows: TGTGCCAGCAGCTTGACAGGGGGTGGTACTGAAGCTTTCTTT. Residues: CASSLTGGGTEAFF.

The chain joins TRBV9 to TRBJ2-2, with D perhaps matching TRBD2 (6 bases). V was shortened by 2 bases and J by 3 bases, with 11 bases between the two germline ends. This CDR3 region has 15 residues. CDR1 is SGDLS, CDR2 YYNGEE, per germline. CDR3 amino acids: CASSVGGPHTGELFF. The CDR3 nucleotides read TGTGCCAGCAGCGTGGGGGGTCCACACACCGGGGAGCTGTTTTTT.

This clone has just a few counts. The V gene is TRBV6-1, the J gene TRBJ2-7; D is ambiguous. Trimming removed 5 bases at V and 1 base at J, with 9 bases between. The CDR3 is made up of 13 amino acids. Germline values: CDR1 MNHNS, CDR2 SASEGT. The CDR3 DNA is TGTGCCAGCAGTCCGACCCGGTCCTACGAGCAGTACTTC. Protein product: CASSPTRSYEQYF.

The chain joins TRBV29-1 to TRBJ2-7, with 10 bases lining up with TRBD2. The CDR3 totals 14 residues. Germline lookup yields CDR1 SQVTM and CDR2 ANQGSEA. Germline trimming cut 0 bases from V and 3 bases from J; bases unmatched to any gene: 2. CDR3 bases: TGCAGCGTTGAAGATCGGACTAGCGGCTACGAGCAGTACTTC. The encoded protein is CSVEDRTSGYEQYF.

J is TRBJ2-7 and V is TRBV6-5; D gene uncertain. The germline V gene encodes CDR1 MNHEY and CDR2 SVGAGI. The CDR3 extends over 12 amino acids. Trimming shortened V by 7 bases and J by 0 bases, and 7 bases separated the two germline ends. The CDR3 protein is CASNKSSYEQYF. The CDR3 region has the DNA TGTGCCAGCAATAAGAGCTCCTACGAGCAGTACTTC.

V usage is TRBV14 and J usage is TRBJ1-5; no clear D. The germline gives CDR1 SGHDN, CDR2 FVKESK. V was shortened by 5 bases and J by 2 bases, with 25 bases between the two germline ends. CDR3 length: 19 amino acids. CDR3 sequence: CASSSRGRSNRSGNQPQHF. CDR3 nucleotide sequence: TGTGCCAGCAGCTCCCGCGGCCGCTCCAATCGATCGGGCAATCAGCCCCAGCATTTT.

In this sample, this clone turned up a few times. The V call is TRBV6-1, the J call TRBJ2-7, with 8 bases fitting TRBD2. Germline values: CDR1 MNHNS, CDR2 SASEGT. The V segment lost 6 bases and the J segment 5 bases; nucleotides outside the gene matches: 9. This CDR3 is built from 14 residues. The CDR3 DNA is TGTGCCAGCAGAATACGGGTCGGGAGGGACGAGCAGTACTTC. Translation gives CASRIRVGRDEQYF.

J is TRBJ1-1 and V is TRBV14, with unresolved D. V gave up 0 bases and J gave up 0 bases, with 8 bases separating them. Germline V lookup: CDR1 SGHDN, CDR2 FVKESK. The CDR3 is 15 residues long. CDR3 nucleotide sequence: TGTGCCAGCAGCCAAGATGTATCTATGAACACTGAAGCTTTCTTT. This sequence encodes CASSQDVSMNTEAFF. Combining the CDR3 with reference TRBV14 and TRBJ1-1 gives the whole variable domain EAGVTQFPSHSVIEKGQTVTLRCDPISGHDNLYWYRRVMGKEIKFLLHFVKESKQDESGMPNNRFLAERTGGTYSTLKVQPAELEDSGVYFCASSQDVSMNTEAFFGQGTRLTVV.

The genes are TRBV5-5 and TRBJ1-1; 7 bases are a match to TRBD1. The germline V gene encodes CDR1 SGHKS and CDR2 YYEKEE (reference sequence). The trim removed 2 bases at V and 5 bases at J, leaving 9 bases unmatched. CDR3 length equals 15 residues. The CDR3 bases are TGTGCCAGCAGCTTAGTACAGGGGCTGGGAACTGAAGCTTTCTTT. It translates to CASSLVQGLGTEAFF.

The chain employs TRBV6-1 and TRBJ2-7; weak D call: TRBD1 (6 bases). The length of the CDR3 is 15 residues. With 2 bases removed from V and 0 bases from J, the gap between germline ends came to 11 bases. The germline CDR1 and CDR2 sequences are MNHNS and SASEGT. This CDR3 reads CASSERDRSSYEQYF. CDR3 sequence (DNA): TGTGCCAGCAGTGAAAGAGACAGGAGCTCCTACGAGCAGTACTTC.

The chain is built from TRBV28 and TRBJ2-3, with a weak D call TRBD2 (5 bases). V lost 5 bases and J lost 2, with 11 bases in between. This CDR3 comprises 14 residues. In germline, CDR1 is MDHEN, CDR2 SYDVKM. The chain's CDR3 is CASSTARDTDTQYF. The CDR3 DNA reads as TGTGCCAGCAGTACCGCCCGGGACACAGATACGCAGTATTTT. The variable domain in full, with the rest retrieved from reference TRBV28 and TRBJ2-3, is DVKVTQSSRYLVKRTGEKVFLECVQDMDHENMFWYRQDPGLGLRLIYFSYDVKMKEKGDIPEGYSVSREKKERFSLILESASTNQTSMYLCASSTARDTDTQYFGPGTRLTVL.

J is TRBJ2-3 and V is TRBV27; the D gene is possibly TRBD1 (5 bases). The ends were cut back, 6 bases at V and 6 bases at J, with 22 bases in the middle. CDR3 length: 16 residues. Germline CDR1 reads MNHEY; CDR2 reads SMNVEV (reference sequence). As DNA, the CDR3 is TGTGCCAGCAGGGTGACAGCAACCTATCCCCTGGATACGCAGTATTTT. Translation: CASRVTATYPLDTQYF.

The rearrangement uses TRBV27 and TRBJ2-7; D is ambiguous. The CDR3 loop spans 14 amino acids. Germline CDR1 and CDR2: MNHEY and SMNVEV (reference sequence). V lost 2 bases and J lost 4, with 12 bases in between. The CDR3 DNA sequence: TGTGCCAGCAGTTTAGGCCCGTCTGGGTACGAGCAGTACTTC. Translating it yields CASSLGPSGYEQYF.

The CDR3 sequence: CASSERDTGELFF. Written as DNA, the CDR3 is TGTGCCAGCAGCGAGAGGGACACCGGGGAGCTGTTTTTT. V is TRBV9 and J is TRBJ2-2, with D possibly TRBD2 on 5 matching bases. CDR1 is SGDLS, CDR2 YYNGEE, per germline. The CDR3 is made up of 13 amino acids. V dropped 3 bases and J dropped 3 bases, with 6 bases sitting between them.

This chain joins TRBV7-9 and TRBJ2-6; D is ambiguous. The CDR3 extends over 18 amino acids. Germline CDR1 reads SEHNR; CDR2 reads FQNEAQ (reference sequence). Trimming took off 3 bases at V and 0 bases at J, with 15 bases between the two ends. CDR3 nucleotide sequence: TGTGCCAGCAGCTTCGCCAGCCCAAACCCCTCTGGGGCCAACGTCCTGACTTTC. This gives the protein CASSFASPNPSGANVLTF.

This clone showed up just a few times. This chain joins TRBV7-8 and TRBJ2-1; no definite D call. The CDR3 loop spans 13 amino acids. The germline V gene encodes CDR1 SGHVS and CDR2 FQNEAQ. Trimming left V 4 bases short and J 7 bases short, with 11 bases between. This CDR3 is CASSSRSGNEQFF. CDR3 nucleotide sequence: TGTGCCAGCAGCTCTCGCTCGGGTAATGAGCAGTTCTTC. The full variable domain, rest sourced from reference TRBV7-8 and TRBJ2-1, is GAGVSQSPRYKVAKRGQDVALRCDPISGHVSLFWYQQALGQGPEFLTYFQNEAQLDKSGLPSDRFFAERPEGSVSTLKIQRTQQEDSAVYLCASSSRSGNEQFFGPGTRLTVL.

Only a few counts were recorded for this clone. CDR3 nucleotides: TGCGCCAGCAGCCGTGGACAGGGGGCCCCGTTGGACACCGGGGAGCTGTTTTTT. This codes for CASSRGQGAPLDTGELFF. This sequence joins TRBV5-1 and TRBJ2-2; 11 nucleotides agree with TRBD1. Germline V gives CDR1 SGHRS, CDR2 YFSETQ. J gave up 3 bases and V 4 bases, and 11 bases lay outside the gene matches. The CDR3 is 18 residues long.

The CDR3 spells CASSLQWGPYEQYF. The CDR3 DNA reads as TGTGCCAGCAGCTTGCAATGGGGCCCTTACGAGCAGTACTTC. The gene calls are TRBV5-5 and TRBJ2-7; D may be TRBD1 (5 bases). This CDR3 comprises 14 residues. V was shortened by 1 base and J by 4 bases, with 12 bases between the two germline ends. Germline CDR1 reads SGHKS; CDR2 reads YYEKEE (reference sequence).

The V call is TRBV5-6, the J call TRBJ2-2, with a possible D match to TRBD2 (6 bases). CDR1 is SGHDT, CDR2 YYEEEE, per germline. This CDR3 has 17 amino acids. V lost 2 bases to trimming and J lost 1 base, with 15 bases between them. This CDR3 reads CASSFLTDYVNTGELFF. In nucleotides, the CDR3 is TGTGCCAGCAGCTTCCTAACGGACTACGTGAACACCGGGGAGCTGTTTTTT.

The CDR3: CASSPTGLIYEQYF. The CDR3 DNA follows: TGTGCCAGCTCACCAACGGGACTAATCTACGAGCAGTACTTC. The chain employs TRBV18 and TRBJ2-7, with 7 positions matching TRBD2. J gave up 3 bases and V 2 bases, and 4 bases lay outside the gene matches. The length of the CDR3 is 14 residues. Germline CDR1 is KGHSH and CDR2 is LQKENI.

The rearrangement joins TRBV6-1 to TRBJ2-7, with D possibly being TRBD2 (5 bases). V shed 1 base and J shed 4 bases, with 14 bases lying between them. This CDR3 has 15 residues. The germline V gene encodes CDR1 MNHNS and CDR2 SASEGT. This chain's CDR3 is CASSEVSGSGYEQYF. The DNA of the CDR3 is TGTGCCAGCAGTGAAGTCTCGGGTTCGGGATACGAGCAGTACTTC.

The V and J genes are TRBV28 and TRBJ2-4; no clear D gene. The CDR3 extends over 15 amino acids. From germline, CDR1 is MDHEN and CDR2 SYDVKM. V lost 7 bases and J lost 0, with 13 bases in between. CDR3 DNA: TGTGCCAGCACCGTCGGGTATCTAGCCAAAAACATTCAGTACTTC. This gives the protein CASTVGYLAKNIQYF.

This clone appeared a few times. This chain connects TRBV7-9 to TRBJ2-7, with D perhaps assigned TRBD1 or TRBD2 (5 bases each). Trimming pared 8 bases from V and 0 bases from J, leaving 8 bases between. This CDR3 comprises 12 residues. Germline V gives CDR1 SEHNR, CDR2 FQNEAQ (reference sequence). The CDR3 region has the DNA TGTGCCAGCGGGGACGGCTCCTACGAGCAGTACTTC. Translated, it gives CASGDGSYEQYF.